This is a list of T cell receptor beta chains from one sample in a study of OX40 agonist ivuxolimab in advanced cancers. Sequenced by immunoSEQ multiplex PCR; TCRdb stores in-frame clones only, minus some. The repertoire consists of about 50,000 clones, with 70% to 90% occurring once and the leading ten covering roughly 15%. This specimen was CD4+ or CD8+ T cells sorted from blood, taken in a trial of the OX40 agonist ivuxolimab. Every receptor here comes from an adult with an advanced solid tumor such as melanoma, head and neck, liver or kidney cancer. Each CDR3 is given with its conserved first and last residue.

cdr3_aa,v_call,cdr3_length,j_call
CASNRGGEKLFF,TRBV10-2,12,TRBJ1-4
CASSPDRVLDFFF,TRBV28,13,TRBJ1-4
CASSFTGPEETQYF,TRBV27,14,TRBJ2-5
CASSQPPGGISYNEQFF,TRBV4-1,17,TRBJ2-1
CASSQEHGADTQYF,TRBV14,14,TRBJ2-3
CASSLSGGLNTEAFF,TRBV27,15,TRBJ1-1
CASSLTQGGYNEQFF,TRBV7-3,15,TRBJ2-1
CASSRTQPLETQYF,TRBV5-1,14,TRBJ2-5
CASRIGGLAGDVSYNEQFF,TRBV2,19,TRBJ2-1
CASSSSGVNYEQYF,TRBV28,14,TRBJ2-7
CSADPGVIQYF,TRBV20-1,11,TRBJ2-4
CASSLPGRVGNEQYF,TRBV5-4,15,.
CASSHGGIYDTQYF,TRBV14,14,TRBJ2-3
CASRSLQSSYNSPLHF,TRBV27,16,TRBJ1-6
CASSLGVGGLTEAFF,TRBV7-9,15,TRBJ1-1
CASSLGQGAGQPQHF,TRBV5-1,15,TRBJ1-5
CASSKRRDNQPQHF,TRBV19,14,TRBJ1-5
CASSLRPRGGKNIQYF,TRBV28,16,TRBJ2-4
CASSFGLGDNEQFF,TRBV5-6,14,TRBJ2-1
CASSGPTSNQPQHF,TRBV10-2,14,TRBJ1-5
CASPQGLEQETQYF,TRBV10-1,14,TRBJ2-5
CASSYGAGRQNTEAFF,TRBV6-5,16,TRBJ1-1
CASSQFRPGLTYEQYF,TRBV4-2,16,TRBJ2-7
CASSFQMNTEAFF,TRBV27,13,TRBJ1-1
CASRRTSGSVNEQFF,TRBV6-5,15,TRBJ2-1
CASGTGNQPQHF,TRBV6-6,12,TRBJ1-5
CASSRDMNTEAFF,TRBV7-2,13,TRBJ1-1
CASMRAGGGYEQYF,TRBV25-1,14,TRBJ2-7
CASSHGGQPQHF,TRBV4-1,12,TRBJ1-5
CASSSGGPTYEQYF,TRBV7-2,14,TRBJ2-7
CASGQGFSSYGYTF,TRBV12-5,14,TRBJ1-2
CASSASGGPSRNEQFF,TRBV9,16,TRBJ2-1
CASSQGRGFGYTF,TRBV14,13,TRBJ1-2